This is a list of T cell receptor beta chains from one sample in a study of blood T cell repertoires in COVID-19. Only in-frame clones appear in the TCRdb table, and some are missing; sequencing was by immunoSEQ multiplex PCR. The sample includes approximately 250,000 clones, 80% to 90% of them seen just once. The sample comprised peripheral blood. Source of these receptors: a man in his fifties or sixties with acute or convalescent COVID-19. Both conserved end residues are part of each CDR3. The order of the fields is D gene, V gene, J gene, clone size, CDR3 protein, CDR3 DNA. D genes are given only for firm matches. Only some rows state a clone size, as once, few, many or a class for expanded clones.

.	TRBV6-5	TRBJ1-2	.	CASSYSPSYYGYTF	TGTGCCAGCAGTTACTCCCCCAGTTACTATGGCTACACCTTC
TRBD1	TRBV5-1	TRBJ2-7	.	CASSSGQGGSYEQYF	TGCGCCAGCAGCTCGGGACAGGGGGGCTCCTACGAGCAGTACTTC
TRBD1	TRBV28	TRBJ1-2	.	CASRETGDYGYTF	TGTGCCAGCAGAGAGACAGGGGACTATGGCTACACCTTC
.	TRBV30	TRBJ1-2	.	CAWRQAANYGYTF	TGTGCCTGGCGCCAGGCCGCTAACTATGGCTACACCTTC
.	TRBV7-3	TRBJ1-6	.	CASSLNGGLSFNSPLHF	TGTGCCAGCAGCCTAAACGGGGGGCTTTCGTTTAATTCACCCCTCCACTTT
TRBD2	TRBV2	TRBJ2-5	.	CAGSGRVETQYF	TGTGCCGGTAGCGGGAGGGTAGAGACCCAGTACTTC
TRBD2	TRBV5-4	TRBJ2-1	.	CASSQLAGVMEQFF	TGTGCCAGCAGCCAGCTAGCGGGAGTGATGGAGCAGTTCTTC
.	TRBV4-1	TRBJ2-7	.	CASSQEIRRASEQYF	TGCGCCAGCAGCCAAGAAATAAGGAGAGCCTCCGAGCAGTACTTC
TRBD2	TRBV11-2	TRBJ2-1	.	CASSFSWRTSANEQFF	TGTGCCAGCAGCTTTAGTTGGCGGACTAGCGCGAATGAGCAGTTCTTC
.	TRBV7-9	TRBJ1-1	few	CASSFPGRHEQGNTEAFF	TGTGCCAGCAGCTTCCCGGGCCGTCACGAACAGGGGAACACTGAAGCTTTCTTT
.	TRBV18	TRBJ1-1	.	CASSPTGAMNTEAFF	TGTGCCAGCTCACCGACAGGAGCGATGAACACTGAAGCTTTCTTT
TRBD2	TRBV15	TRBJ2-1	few	CATSRVVSGRNEQFF	TGTGCCACCAGCAGAGTGGTTAGCGGGCGGAATGAGCAGTTCTTC